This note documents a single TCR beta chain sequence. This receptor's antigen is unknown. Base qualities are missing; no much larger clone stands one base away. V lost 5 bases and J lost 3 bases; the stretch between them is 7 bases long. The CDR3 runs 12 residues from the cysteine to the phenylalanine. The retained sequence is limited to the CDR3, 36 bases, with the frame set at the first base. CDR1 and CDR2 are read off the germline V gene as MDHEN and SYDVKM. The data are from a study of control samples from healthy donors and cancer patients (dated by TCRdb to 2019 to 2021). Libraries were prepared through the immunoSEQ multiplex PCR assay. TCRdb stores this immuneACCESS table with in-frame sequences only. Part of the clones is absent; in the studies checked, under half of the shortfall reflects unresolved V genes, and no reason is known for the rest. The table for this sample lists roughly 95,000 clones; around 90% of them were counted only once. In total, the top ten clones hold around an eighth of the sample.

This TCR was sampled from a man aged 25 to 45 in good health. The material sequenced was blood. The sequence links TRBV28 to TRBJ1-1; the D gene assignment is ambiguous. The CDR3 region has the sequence CASSRGYTEAFF. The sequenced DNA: TGTGCCAGCAGTCGGGGTTACACTGAAGCTTTCTTT.